Listed below are T cell receptor beta chains from one sample, sequenced in a study of radiation and T cells in renal cell carcinoma. The table came from immunoSEQ multiplex PCR; TCRdb's copy has only in-frame clones and leaves some out. Of just under 80,000 clones in the sample, 65% to 90% were seen once. Specimen: blood, collected from a patient whose treatment included radiotherapy and nephrectomy. The receptors come from a woman aged 45-65 years with renal cell carcinoma. CDR3s leave out the opening cysteine and the closing phenylalanine or tryptophan. The D gene is left open where the match is weak.

V: TRBV28
D: TRBD1
CDR3: ASSLGRDRN

V: TRBV6-5
D: TRBD1
CDR3: ASSKGTGYGDTQY

V: TRBV29-1
D: .
CDR3: SAGGGRLIERGGYGYT

V: TRBV15
D: .
CDR3: ATSTEEAREQY

V: TRBV5-6
D: .
CDR3: ASSTDPQGGTEAF

V: TRBV19
D: TRBD2
CDR3: ASSITSGRAYEQY

V: TRBV5-6
D: .
CDR3: ATGIVGDSGANVLT

V: TRBV7-9
D: TRBD1
CDR3: ASSPTVGQGISVTQY

V: TRBV5-4
D: TRBD1
CDR3: ASSLLAPGQGYGYT

V: TRBV6-6
D: TRBD1
CDR3: ASRHRDREGGYT

V: TRBV18
D: .
CDR3: ASSPGIQETQY

V: TRBV19
D: TRBD1
CDR3: ATTGTGITDTQY

V: TRBV9
D: TRBD1
CDR3: ASSVAQGAGDTQY

V: TRBV19
D: TRBD1
CDR3: ASSTQGGYGYT

V: TRBV14
D: TRBD2
CDR3: ASSQGLIAGAFNEQF

V: TRBV18
D: TRBD1
CDR3: ASSAQGVSTDTQY

V: TRBV5-1
D: .
CDR3: ASSSGPRRETQY

V: TRBV19
D: .
CDR3: ASSPPLGYT

V: TRBV10-1
D: .
CDR3: ASSDSGIDEQF

V: TRBV10-3
D: .
CDR3: AISPPGNTIY

V: TRBV19
D: .
CDR3: ASSRAWENVLT

V: TRBV6-5
D: TRBD1
CDR3: ASIPGQSYEQY

V: TRBV7-2
D: .
CDR3: ASSFRPNQPQH

V: TRBV28
D: .
CDR3: ASSRLYEQY

V: TRBV28
D: .
CDR3: ASSWMNTEAF

V: TRBV28
D: .
CDR3: ASTNNYGYT

V: TRBV5-4
D: .
CDR3: ASHFRGGDKY

V: TRBV5-5
D: .
CDR3: ASSSTRDNTGELF

V: TRBV7-6
D: .
CDR3: ASSLAGGPSNEQF

V: TRBV19
D: TRBD2
CDR3: ASSPKRVSGEVIEQF

V: TRBV4-3
D: TRBD2
CDR3: ASSQDVSGGASSYEQY

V: TRBV6-6
D: TRBD2
CDR3: ASSYSAGGATDTQY

V: TRBV30
D: .
CDR3: AWSLAVGSPLH

V: TRBV10-1
D: TRBD2
CDR3: ASSRGTSGSFVEQF

V: TRBV7-9
D: .
CDR3: ASSRGGTRMI

V: TRBV5-1
D: .
CDR3: ASSLRGGTEAF

V: TRBV7-9
D: .
CDR3: ASSTRLRELDTGELF

V: TRBV4-2
D: .
CDR3: ASSREPHRTLNTGELF

V: TRBV19
D: .
CDR3: ASSRGDRDTGELF

V: TRBV6-5
D: TRBD1
CDR3: ASSRQGGTEAF

V: TRBV6-5
D: .
CDR3: ASSQMSSGANVLT

V: TRBV5-5
D: .
CDR3: ASSSDSGANVLT

V: TRBV10-1
D: TRBD1
CDR3: ASGTGGENSPLH